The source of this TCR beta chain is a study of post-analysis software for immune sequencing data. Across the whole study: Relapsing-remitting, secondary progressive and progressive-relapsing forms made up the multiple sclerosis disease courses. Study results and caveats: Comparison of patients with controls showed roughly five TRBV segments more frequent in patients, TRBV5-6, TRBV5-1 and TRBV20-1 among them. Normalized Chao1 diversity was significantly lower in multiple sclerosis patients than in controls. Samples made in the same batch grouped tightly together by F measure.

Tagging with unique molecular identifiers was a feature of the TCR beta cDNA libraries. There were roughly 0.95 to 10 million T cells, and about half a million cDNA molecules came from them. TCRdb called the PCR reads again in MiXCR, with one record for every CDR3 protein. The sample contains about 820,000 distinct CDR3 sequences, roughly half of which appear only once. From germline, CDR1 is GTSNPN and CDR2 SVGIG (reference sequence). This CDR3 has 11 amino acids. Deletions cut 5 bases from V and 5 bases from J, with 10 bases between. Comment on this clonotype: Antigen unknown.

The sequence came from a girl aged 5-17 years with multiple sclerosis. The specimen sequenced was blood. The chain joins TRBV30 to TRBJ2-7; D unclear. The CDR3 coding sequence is TGTGCCTGGGAGACTTCGGACGAGCAGTACTTC. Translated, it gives CAWETSDEQYF.